Listed below are T cell receptor beta chains from one sample, sequenced in a study of blood T cell repertoires in COVID-19. The repertoire was sequenced with immunoSEQ multiplex PCR; TCRdb's copy has only in-frame clones and lacks some. The sample shows more than 110,000 clones, 70% to 80% of them seen only once. Sequenced material: peripheral blood. The receptors here all came from a woman between 50 and 59 years old with active or convalescent COVID-19. Each CDR3 is given with its conserved first and last residue. The D gene is left open where the match is weak. The size entry is marked missing in some rows and otherwise reads once, few, many or a size class.

CASSLAGGADQPQHF,TGTGCCAGCAGTTTGGCGGGGGGGGCGGATCAGCCCCAGCATTTT,-,-,TRBV28,TRBJ1-5
CASSLKAGYNQPQHF,TGTGCCAGCAGCTTAAAGGCAGGGTACAATCAGCCCCAGCATTTT,-,-,TRBV7-2,TRBJ1-5
CATSGAGTGPQETQYF,TGTGCCACCAGCGGGGCGGGGACAGGCCCTCAAGAGACCCAGTACTTC,-,TRBD1,TRBV15,TRBJ2-5
CASSEFTSGLYNEQFF,TGTGCCAGCAGTGAATTTACTAGCGGTCTCTACAATGAGCAGTTCTTC,-,TRBD2,TRBV6-1,TRBJ2-1
CASSTELRGNTIYF,TGTGCCAGCAGCACGGAGCTTCGTGGAAACACCATATATTTT,-,-,TRBV21-1,TRBJ1-3
CASSLSMNTEAFF,TGTGCCAGCAGCTTATCTATGAACACTGAAGCTTTCTTT,-,-,TRBV7-3,TRBJ1-1
CASSYAGAYEGYTF,TGTGCCAGCAGTTATGCAGGGGCCTACGAGGGCTACACCTTC,once,-,TRBV6-2/TRBV6-3,TRBJ1-2
CAASTQARYTIYF,TGTGCCGCCTCAACCCAAGCCCGGTACACCATATATTTT,-,-,TRBV10-3,TRBJ1-3
CASSLRGGSGYGYTF,TGTGCCAGCAGCTTACGTGGGGGGAGCGGCTATGGCTACACCTTC,-,-,TRBV7-2,TRBJ1-2
CASSFGLRSSYEQYF,TGTGCCAGCAGTTTCGGACTGAGGAGCTCCTACGAGCAGTACTTC,medium-sized,-,TRBV2,TRBJ2-7
CASSSRGLTDTQYF,TGTGCCAGCAGCTCGCGCGGACTCACAGATACGCAGTATTTT,few,-,TRBV7-2,TRBJ2-3
CASSESWTGNEKLFF,TGTGCCAGCAGCGAATCATGGACAGGGAATGAAAAACTGTTTTTT,once,TRBD1,TRBV2,TRBJ1-4
CASSLGRGRSYNEQFF,TGTGCCAGCAGCTTAGGGCGGGGGCGCTCCTACAATGAGCAGTTCTTC,medium-sized,-,TRBV7-8,TRBJ2-1
CASSRQGSYGYTF,TGTGCCAGCAGTCGACAGGGATCCTATGGCTACACCTTC,-,TRBD1,TRBV6-6,TRBJ1-2
CASSLGAVGNTIYF,TGCGCCAGCAGCTTGGGGGCTGTTGGAAACACCATATATTTT,-,-,TRBV5-1,TRBJ1-3
CASSYSPNRGLAGGNGEQFF,TGTGCCAGCAGTTATTCCCCCAACAGGGGGCTAGCGGGAGGGAACGGTGAGCAGTTCTTC,-,TRBD2,TRBV6-2/TRBV6-3,TRBJ2-1
CASSSDRGTNYGYTF,TGTGCCAGCAGCAGCGACAGGGGGACTAACTATGGCTACACCTTC,-,TRBD1,TRBV2,TRBJ1-2
CASSLSQPEQETQYF,TGTGCCAGCAGCTTGTCACAACCTGAACAAGAGACCCAGTACTTC,-,-,TRBV5-4,TRBJ2-5
CASSLAILGQSLQDTQYF,TGTGCCAGCAGCTTAGCGATTCTGGGACAGAGTCTGCAAGATACGCAGTATTTT,-,TRBD1,TRBV7-9,TRBJ2-3
CASSPPRGLNEQFF,TGTGCCAGCTCACCTCCAAGGGGGCTCAATGAGCAGTTCTTC,-,TRBD1,TRBV18,TRBJ2-1
CASSLGTGNLYEQYF,TGCGCCAGCAGCTTGGGCACAGGGAATCTTTACGAGCAGTACTTC,few,-,TRBV5-1,TRBJ2-7
CASRWGSYSNQPQHF,TGTGCCAGCAGATGGGGCAGCTATAGCAATCAGCCCCAGCATTTT,-,-,TRBV19,TRBJ1-5
CAWSVGRGYTDTEAFF,TGTGCCTGGAGTGTTGGAAGGGGTTATACGGACACTGAAGCTTTCTTT,-,-,TRBV30,TRBJ1-1
CASSKAGAGANVLTF,TGTGCCAGCAGCAAAGCAGGGGCCGGGGCCAACGTCCTGACTTTC,-,-,TRBV5-4,TRBJ2-6
CASSPGILDRGWSPLHF,TGTGCCAGCAGTCCGGGGATATTGGATCGAGGGTGGTCACCCCTCCACTTT,-,-,TRBV28,TRBJ1-6
CASSLRQGINQPQHF,TGTGCCAGTAGTTTACGACAGGGCATCAATCAGCCCCAGCATTTT,-,TRBD1,TRBV19,TRBJ1-5
CASSIMSGLAGGGELFF,TGTGCCAGCAGCATAATGTCGGGACTAGCGGGAGGCGGGGAGCTGTTTTTT,-,TRBD2,TRBV7-9,TRBJ2-2
CASSSTGRNGKLFF,TGTGCCAGCAGCTCGACAGGACGGAATGGAAAACTGTTTTTT,once,-,TRBV7-2,TRBJ1-4
CASSIPGQVLEKLFF,TGTGCCAGTAGTATCCCGGGACAGGTCCTTGAAAAACTGTTTTTT,-,TRBD1,TRBV19,TRBJ1-4
CAWIGRGTGGELFF,TGTGCCTGGATAGGACGGGGAACTGGCGGGGAGCTGTTTTTT,-,-,TRBV30,TRBJ2-2
CASSSGTGGSRDTQYF,TGTGCCAGCAGTTCTGGGACAGGGGGTTCGAGAGATACGCAGTATTTT,many,TRBD1,TRBV28,TRBJ2-3
CASSLNPGATEAFF,TGTGCCAGCAGCTTAAACCCAGGGGCCACTGAAGCTTTCTTT,few,-,TRBV7-2,TRBJ1-1
CASMVDGRLNYGYTF,TGTGCCAGTATGGTCGACGGTCGACTTAACTATGGCTACACCTTC,-,-,TRBV19,TRBJ1-2
CASSKDRFYTEAFF,TGTGCCAGTAGTAAGGACAGATTTTACACTGAAGCTTTCTTT,once,-,TRBV19,TRBJ1-1
CAWKKSVRETQYF,TGTGCCTGGAAGAAAAGCGTAAGAGAGACCCAGTACTTC,-,-,TRBV30,TRBJ2-5
CASSVEGTGGNTIYF,TGTGCCAGCAGCGTAGAAGGGACAGGGGGGAACACCATATATTTT,once,TRBD1,TRBV9,TRBJ1-3
CASSRAAGGRANEQFF,TGCGCCAGCAGCCGAGCAGCGGGAGGGAGGGCCAATGAGCAGTTCTTC,-,TRBD2,TRBV4-3,TRBJ2-1
CASSLVHSREAEQYF,TGTGCCAGCAGCTTAGTACACAGCCGCGAAGCCGAGCAGTACTTC,-,-,TRBV7-7,TRBJ2-7
CASSPGTGGAQPQHF,TGTGCCAGTAGTCCCGGGACAGGGGGAGCTCAGCCCCAGCATTTT,-,TRBD1,TRBV19,TRBJ1-5
CASSYRDLRAFF,TGTGCCAGCTCATACAGGGATTTGAGAGCTTTCTTT,-,-,TRBV6-5,TRBJ1-1
CASSDQRYRNTEAFF,TGTGCCAGCAGTGACCAACGGTACCGGAACACTGAAGCTTTCTTT,-,-,TRBV6-1,TRBJ1-1
CASSLFSMGAPDTQYF,TGTGCCAGCAGTTTATTTTCAATGGGGGCCCCAGATACGCAGTATTTT,-,-,TRBV28,TRBJ2-3
CASTKTGGRTGELFF,TGTGCCAGCACGAAAACGGGAGGACGCACCGGGGAGCTGTTTTTT,-,TRBD2,TRBV2,TRBJ2-2
CASSPLGGSEDEQYF,TGTGCCAGCTCACCATTGGGGGGTAGTGAGGACGAGCAGTACTTC,-,-,TRBV18,TRBJ2-7
CAWSRGGKDEQYF,TGTGCCTGGAGTAGAGGGGGAAAGGACGAGCAGTACTTC,-,-,TRBV30,TRBJ2-7